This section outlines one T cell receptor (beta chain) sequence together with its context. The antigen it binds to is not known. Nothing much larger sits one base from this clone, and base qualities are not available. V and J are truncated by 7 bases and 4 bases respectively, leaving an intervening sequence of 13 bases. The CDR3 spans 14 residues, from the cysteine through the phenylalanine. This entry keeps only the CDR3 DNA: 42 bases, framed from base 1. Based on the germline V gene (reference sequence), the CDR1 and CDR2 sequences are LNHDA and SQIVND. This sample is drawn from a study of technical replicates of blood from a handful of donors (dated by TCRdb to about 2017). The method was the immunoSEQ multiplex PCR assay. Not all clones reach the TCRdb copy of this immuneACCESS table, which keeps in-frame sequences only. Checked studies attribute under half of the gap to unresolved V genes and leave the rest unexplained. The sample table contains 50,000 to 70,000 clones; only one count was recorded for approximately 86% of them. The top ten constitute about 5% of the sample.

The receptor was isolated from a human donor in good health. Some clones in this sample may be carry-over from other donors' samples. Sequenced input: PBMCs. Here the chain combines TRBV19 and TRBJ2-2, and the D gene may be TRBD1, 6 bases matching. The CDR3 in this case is CASTDKGGTGELFF. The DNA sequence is TGTGCCAGTACCGACAAAGGGGGCACCGGGGAGCTGTTTTTT. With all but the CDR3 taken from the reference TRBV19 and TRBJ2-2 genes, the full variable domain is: DGGITQSPKYLFRKEGQNVTLSCEQNLNHDAMYWYRQDPGQGLRLIYYSQIVNDFQKGDIAEGYSVSREKKESFPLTVTSAQKNPTAFYLCASTDKGGTGELFFGEGSRLTVL.